The 30 T cell receptor beta chains given below trace back to one sample, sequenced in a study of blood T cell repertoires in COVID-19. Using immunoSEQ multiplex PCR, the repertoire was profiled, and TCRdb retains in-frame clones only, with some absent. The sample carries about 350,000 clones, roughly 89% recorded once. Sequencing was performed on peripheral blood. Receptors originate from a woman aged 60-75 years with COVID-19, enrolled during active disease.

Here the CDR3 reads CASSRGGSYSNQPQHF. CDR3 nucleotide sequence: TGTGCCAGCAGCCGAGGCGGGAGTTATAGCAATCAGCCCCAGCATTTT. The chain is built from TRBV4-2 and TRBJ1-5; D gene ambiguous. V was trimmed by 4 bases and J by 0 bases, leaving 13 bases between them. The CDR3 is 16 amino acids. CDR1 and CDR2 from the germline V gene are LGHNA and YNFKEQ.

V gene TRBV10-3 combines with J gene TRBJ1-5; possibly TRBD1 for D (5 bases). V was shortened by 6 bases and J by 1 base, with 19 bases between the two germline ends. The length of the CDR3 is 17 residues. Germline V gene lookup returns CDR1 ENHRY and CDR2 SYGVKD. Written as DNA, the CDR3 is TGTGCCATCAGAGGAGGGGATGGGGTTGGGAGCAATCAGCCCCAGCATTTT. Its translation is CAIRGGDGVGSNQPQHF.

The chain uses TRBV7-2 and TRBJ2-7; possibly TRBD1 for D (6 bases). CDR3 length: 15 residues. V lost 2 bases and J 4 bases, leaving 15 bases between the germline ends. CDR1 is SGHTA and CDR2 is FQGNSA in the germline V gene. CDR3 protein: CASSLIKGVGYEQYF. The CDR3 DNA follows: TGTGCCAGCAGCTTAATTAAGGGGGTGGGGTACGAGCAGTACTTC. Full variable domain (remainder filled in from reference TRBV7-2 and TRBJ2-7): GAGVSQSPSNKVTEKGKDVELRCDPISGHTALYWYRQSLGQGLEFLIYFQGNSAPDKSGLPSDRFSAERTGGSVSTLTIQRTQQEDSAVYLCASSLIKGVGYEQYFGPGTRLTVT.

This chain uses TRBV5-6 with TRBJ2-5; D is unclear. V was trimmed by 2 bases and J by 0 bases, leaving 8 bases between them. CDR1 is SGHDT and CDR2 is YYEEEE in the germline V gene. This CDR3 has 14 residues. The chain's CDR3 is CASSFRHNQETQYF. The CDR3 DNA reads TGTGCCAGCAGCTTTCGACACAACCAAGAGACCCAGTACTTC.

CDR3 residues: CASSYGLAGYNEQFF. CDR3 sequence (DNA): TGTGCCAGCAGTTACGGACTAGCGGGCTACAATGAGCAGTTCTTC. The chain is built from TRBV6-6 and TRBJ2-1, with 11 bases aligning to TRBD2. The V segment lost 2 bases and the J segment 3 bases; nucleotides outside the gene matches: 0. Germline CDR1 is MNHNY and CDR2 is SVGAGI (reference sequence). The CDR3 sequence is 15 residues long.

The rearrangement uses TRBV18 and TRBJ2-7; 8 bases are a match to TRBD1. Germline V gene lookup returns CDR1 KGHSH and CDR2 LQKENI. This CDR3 contains 14 residues. The junction had 7 bases not matched to a gene; V was cut back by 5 bases and J by 4 bases. The CDR3 bases are TGTGCCAGCTCAACCGGGACAGGAGGATACGAGCAGTACTTC. Its translation: CASSTGTGGYEQYF.

The V gene is TRBV9, the J gene TRBJ1-5; D not resolved. The CDR3 runs to 15 residues. Trimming pared 0 bases from V and 5 bases from J, leaving 12 bases between. Looked up from germline, CDR1 is SGDLS and CDR2 is YYNGEE. The CDR3 DNA sequence: TGTGCCAGCAGCGTAGACCCCTCCTCGGATCAGCCCCAGCATTTT. The encoded protein is CASSVDPSSDQPQHF.

This clone was recorded once. The chain couples TRBV29-1 to TRBJ1-1; 7 positions match TRBD1. This CDR3 comprises 16 residues. Germline-derived CDR1 and CDR2 are SQVTM and ANQGSEA. The V segment lost 4 bases and the J segment 0 bases; nucleotides outside the gene matches: 11. The CDR3 is CSVADRAQPMNTEAFF. CDR3 nucleotide sequence: TGCAGCGTTGCCGACAGGGCTCAACCTATGAACACTGAAGCTTTCTTT.

The J gene is TRBJ1-1, the V gene TRBV18; the D gene is possibly TRBD1 (5 bases). V was trimmed by 3 bases and J by 1 base, leaving 12 bases between them. Germline assignment: CDR1 KGHSH and CDR2 LQKENI. The CDR3 runs to 15 residues. CDR3 coding DNA: TGTGCCAGCTCACCGGGAAGGGGCGGGAACACTGAAGCTTTCTTT. Translation: CASSPGRGGNTEAFF.

The genes are TRBV19 and TRBJ2-7, with a possible D match to TRBD1 (7 bases). V dropped 6 bases and J dropped 0 bases, with 18 bases sitting between them. Germline values: CDR1 LNHDA, CDR2 SQIVND (reference sequence). The CDR3 totals 16 residues. The CDR3 DNA follows: TGTGCCAGTAGGTATAGGGGGGCAGGGGGCTCCTACGAGCAGTACTTC. It is translated as CASRYRGAGGSYEQYF.

J is TRBJ2-7 and V is TRBV6-5, with 7 bases lining up with TRBD1. In germline, CDR1 is MNHEY, CDR2 SVGAGI. V trimming: 6 bases; J trimming: 6 bases; junction bases outside the gene matches: 8. This CDR3 contains 13 residues. The CDR3 spells CASRTGFSSEQYF. As DNA, the CDR3 is TGTGCCAGCAGGACAGGGTTCTCATCCGAGCAGTACTTC.

V usage is TRBV19 and J usage is TRBJ2-2; D ambiguous. Trimming stripped 7 bases from V and 8 bases from J, with 8 bases between. Germline V lookup: CDR1 LNHDA, CDR2 SQIVND (reference sequence). The CDR3 runs 11 residues. DNA for the CDR3: TGTGCCAGTAAGGAGAGGGGGGAGCTGTTTTTT. It codes for CASKERGELFF. The whole variable domain, remainder taken from reference TRBV19 and TRBJ2-2, is DGGITQSPKYLFRKEGQNVTLSCEQNLNHDAMYWYRQDPGQGLRLIYYSQIVNDFQKGDIAEGYSVSREKKESFPLTVTSAQKNPTAFYLCASKERGELFFGEGSRLTVL.

The chain uses TRBV5-1 and TRBJ2-5; 10 bases are a match to TRBD1. The trim removed 2 bases at V and 3 bases at J, leaving 1 base unmatched. This CDR3 has 14 residues. Germline V CDR1 and CDR2: SGHRS, YFSETQ. DNA for the CDR3: TGCGCCAGCAGCTTAGGGACAGGGGAAGAGACCCAGTACTTC. This translates into CASSLGTGEETQYF.

The chain joins TRBV10-3 to TRBJ1-6; the match to TRBD1 covers 9 bases. The junction had 7 bases not matched to a gene; V was cut back by 5 bases and J by 8 bases. The length of the CDR3 is 15 residues. Germline assignment: CDR1 ENHRY and CDR2 SYGVKD. The CDR3 sequence: CAISWGQGWDSPLHF. For the CDR3, the DNA is TGTGCCATCAGTTGGGGACAGGGTTGGGATTCACCCCTCCACTTT.

The DNA for the CDR3 is TGTGCCAGCAGGACGGGGGGGAGTCATATCTCTGGGGCCAACGTCCTGACTTTC. Protein: CASRTGGSHISGANVLTF. The chain uses TRBV5-6 and TRBJ2-6, with TRBD2 matching 8 bases. With V trimmed by 5 bases and J by 0 bases, 10 bases remained unmatched. The CDR3 length is 18 residues. The germline V gene encodes CDR1 SGHDT and CDR2 YYEEEE.

V and J are TRBV2 and TRBJ1-4; no firm D call. Looked up from germline, CDR1 is SNHLY and CDR2 is FYNNEI. V lost 3 bases, J lost 8 bases, and 13 bases lay in between. The length of the CDR3 is 14 residues. The CDR3 is CASSEDLLGEKLFF. The DNA for the CDR3 is TGTGCCAGCAGTGAGGATTTACTAGGGGAAAAACTGTTTTTT. The full variable domain, in which reference TRBV2 and TRBJ1-4 provide the parts outside the CDR3, is EPEVTQTPSHQVTQMGQEVILRCVPISNHLYFYWYRQILGQKVEFLVSFYNNEISEKSEIFDDQFSVERPDGSNFTLKIRSTKLEDSAMYFCASSEDLLGEKLFFGSGTQLSVL.

This chain links TRBV10-3 with TRBJ2-7; TRBD2 aligns across 7 bases. Germline trimming cut 3 bases from V and 4 bases from J; bases unmatched to any gene: 12. The CDR3 is 16 amino acids. Germline CDR1 reads ENHRY; CDR2 reads SYGVKD. CDR3 nucleotide sequence: TGTGCCATCAGTGATTCCAGCGGGGCCAGCCTATACGAGCAGTACTTC. Translating gives CAISDSSGASLYEQYF.

The V and J genes are TRBV6-1 and TRBJ2-3, with D tentatively TRBD2 (6 bases). This CDR3 has 15 residues. Trimming removed 2 bases at V and 0 bases at J, with 9 bases between. The germline gives CDR1 MNHNS, CDR2 SASEGT. The CDR3 sequence is CASSESGTSTDTQYF. The CDR3 nucleotides read TGTGCCAGCAGTGAATCCGGGACTAGCACAGATACGCAGTATTTT.

The gene calls are TRBV2 and TRBJ1-1; 8 positions match TRBD1. From germline, CDR1 is SNHLY and CDR2 FYNNEI. The CDR3 extends over 14 amino acids. V shed 6 bases and J 4 bases; nucleotides not matched to a gene: 7. Here the CDR3 DNA reads TGTGCCAGCAGGGGACAGGTGGACGGCACTGAAGCTTTCTTT. It yields the protein CASRGQVDGTEAFF.

The chain is built from TRBV9 and TRBJ2-1; 7 bases align to TRBD2. The CDR3 is 14 amino acids. V shed 2 bases, J shed 8 bases, and the junction held 7 bases outside the gene matches. Germline CDR1 reads SGDLS; CDR2 reads YYNGEE. CDR3 DNA sequence: TGTGCCAGCAGCGTTACCGGGACTACCCATGAGCAGTTCTTC. Encoded protein: CASSVTGTTHEQFF.

The gene calls are TRBV7-9 and TRBJ1-1, with TRBD1 matching 9 bases. V trimming: 1 base; J trimming: 0 bases; junction bases outside the gene matches: 12. The germline CDR1 and CDR2 sequences are SEHNR and FQNEAQ (reference sequence). The CDR3 has 19 amino acids. The CDR3 is CASSLETGGSWGLNTEAFF. The CDR3 DNA reads TGTGCCAGCAGCTTAGAAACAGGGGGCTCTTGGGGTTTGAACACTGAAGCTTTCTTT.

This chain links TRBV4-2 with TRBJ1-2; the D gene is possibly TRBD1 (6 bases). V was clipped by 0 bases and J by 5 bases, with 22 bases between them. The germline V gene encodes CDR1 LGHNA and CDR2 YNFKEQ. CDR3 size: 18 residues. In DNA, the CDR3 is TGTGCCAGCAGCCAAGATCTGGGCGTACTAAGGGGGGGATATGGCTACACCTTC. This gives the protein CASSQDLGVLRGGYGYTF.

The genes are TRBV9 and TRBJ2-3; the match to TRBD1 covers 8 bases. Germline CDR1 is SGDLS and CDR2 is YYNGEE. The CDR3 consists of 15 residues. Trimming removed 2 bases from V and 6 bases from J; junction bases left unmatched: 8. The CDR3 DNA is TGTGCCAGCAGCGTCAGGACAGGGACCGGGGATACGCAGTATTTT. Encoded protein: CASSVRTGTGDTQYF.

The V and J genes are TRBV28 and TRBJ1-1, with a weak D call TRBD1 (6 bases). The CDR3 has 15 residues. Trimming stripped 6 bases from V and 0 bases from J, with 14 bases between. Germline CDR1 and CDR2: MDHEN and SYDVKM. The CDR3 DNA follows: TGTGCCAGCAGCCTTTGGACAGAGATGAACACTGAAGCTTTCTTT. Residues: CASSLWTEMNTEAFF.

This chain uses TRBV4-2 with TRBJ2-4, with 9 bases fitting TRBD1. V dropped 4 bases and J dropped 8; count of bases not matched to a gene: 12. Germline CDR1 is LGHNA and CDR2 is YNFKEQ. CDR3 length: 16 residues. CDR3 region: CASSRGTGQGGYIQYF. DNA for the CDR3: TGTGCCAGCAGCCGCGGGACGGGACAGGGAGGTTACATTCAGTACTTC.

The rearrangement uses TRBV30 and TRBJ2-2; D is unresolved. The germline V gene has CDR1 GTSNPN and CDR2 SVGIG (reference sequence). Trimming took 1 base from V and 0 from J, leaving 6 bases between them. The CDR3 has 14 amino acids. The CDR3 DNA sequence: TGTGCCTGGAGTGGTCAGACGAACACCGGGGAGCTGTTTTTT. It codes for CAWSGQTNTGELFF.

The V call is TRBV5-4, the J call TRBJ1-2, with 8 bases identical to TRBD1. V shed 4 bases, J shed 1 base, and the junction held 6 bases outside the gene matches. The CDR3 has 15 residues. Germline CDR1 is SGHNT and CDR2 is YYREEE (reference sequence). The CDR3 region is CASSPPTGVNYGYTF. The CDR3 DNA reads as TGTGCCAGCAGCCCTCCGACAGGGGTTAACTATGGCTACACCTTC.

This clone is a singleton in its sample. The chain has TRBV30 and TRBJ1-1, with D unclear. The germline V gene encodes CDR1 GTSNPN and CDR2 SVGIG (reference sequence). Trimming took 2 bases from V and 10 from J, leaving 11 bases between them. This CDR3 comprises 11 residues. The DNA of the CDR3 is TGTGCCTGGAGTTCGGGAATCGTAGCTTTCTTT. It codes for CAWSSGIVAFF.

This chain uses TRBV7-9 with TRBJ1-5; D gene ambiguous. The CDR3 length is 14 residues. Looked up from germline, CDR1 is SEHNR and CDR2 is FQNEAQ (reference sequence). Trimming shortened V by 6 bases and J by 1 base, and 10 bases separated the two germline ends. The CDR3 DNA sequence: TGTGCCAGCAGTCTTGAGTTCAGCAATCAGCCCCAGCATTTT. This sequence encodes CASSLEFSNQPQHF.

This clone was seen only once. The chain couples TRBV25-1 to TRBJ1-6; possibly TRBD1 for D (5 bases). This CDR3 spans 15 amino acids. V shed 3 bases and J shed 5 bases, with 11 bases lying between them. Germline V gene sequence: CDR1 MGHDK, CDR2 SYGVNS. This CDR3 reads CASSDHGGNNSPLHF. In DNA form, the CDR3 reads TGTGCCAGCAGTGATCACGGGGGAAATAATTCACCCCTCCACTTT.